These T cell receptor beta chains were read from a single sample in a study of shared clonotypes between healthy human individuals. Assay: immunoSEQ multiplex PCR; the TCRdb copy retains only in-frame clones and omits some. Of a few million clones listed, 85% to 95% are singletons. Specimen: naive CD4+ T cells from PBMCs. The receptors shown here come from a man in his late teens or twenties in good health. Some clones in this sample may be carry-over from other donors' samples. Both conserved end residues are part of each CDR3. Fields, in order: clone size, J gene, V gene, D gene, CDR3 protein, CDR3 DNA. A D gene is named only where the DNA matches it firmly. Clone size is stated in some rows and not others, as once, few, many or a class when expanded.

clone_size: -; j_call: TRBJ2-2; v_call: TRBV30; d_call: -; cdr3_aa: CAWSVPGQRTGELFF; cdr3_nt: TGTGCCTGGAGTGTACCGGGACAACGCACCGGGGAGCTGTTTTTT
clone_size: -; j_call: TRBJ2-3; v_call: TRBV7-2; d_call: -; cdr3_aa: CASSLAGGTDTQYF; cdr3_nt: TGTGCCAGCAGCTTAGCGGGCGGCACAGATACGCAGTATTTT
clone_size: -; j_call: TRBJ2-7; v_call: TRBV5-4; d_call: -; cdr3_aa: CAGSFLGNHEQYF; cdr3_nt: TGTGCCGGCAGCTTTCTGGGGAACCACGAGCAGTACTTC
clone_size: -; j_call: TRBJ2-5; v_call: TRBV7-2; d_call: -; cdr3_aa: CASSSGQQETQYF; cdr3_nt: TGTGCCAGCAGCTCGGGACAACAAGAGACCCAGTACTTC
clone_size: -; j_call: TRBJ1-2; v_call: TRBV6-6; d_call: TRBD1; cdr3_aa: CASSRQGAVYGYTF; cdr3_nt: TGTGCCAGCAGCCGACAGGGCGCCGTCTATGGCTACACCTTC
clone_size: -; j_call: TRBJ2-3; v_call: TRBV5-1; d_call: TRBD2; cdr3_aa: CASSLGLAGAFTDTQYF; cdr3_nt: TGCGCCAGCAGCTTAGGACTAGCGGGAGCCTTCACAGATACGCAGTATTTT
clone_size: -; j_call: TRBJ2-3; v_call: TRBV29-1; d_call: -; cdr3_aa: CSARRTVSTDTQYF; cdr3_nt: TGCAGCGCTCGACGGACAGTCAGCACAGATACGCAGTATTTT
clone_size: -; j_call: TRBJ2-2; v_call: TRBV4-2; d_call: TRBD1; cdr3_aa: CASSLEPGQGTGELFF; cdr3_nt: TGTGCCAGCAGTCTAGAGCCGGGACAGGGAACCGGGGAGCTGTTTTTT
clone_size: -; j_call: TRBJ2-7; v_call: TRBV28; d_call: -; cdr3_aa: CASSPPTSKQVEQYF; cdr3_nt: TGTGCCAGCAGTCCTCCCACTAGTAAACAAGTCGAGCAGTACTTC
clone_size: -; j_call: TRBJ2-3; v_call: TRBV7-9; d_call: TRBD2; cdr3_aa: CASSPSGSSDTQYF; cdr3_nt: TGTGCCTCAAGTCCTAGCGGGAGTTCAGATACGCAGTATTTT
clone_size: few; j_call: TRBJ1-2; v_call: TRBV5-1; d_call: TRBD1; cdr3_aa: CASSSGQMDGYTF; cdr3_nt: TGCGCCAGCAGCTCGGGACAGATGGACGGCTACACCTTC
clone_size: -; j_call: TRBJ2-3; v_call: TRBV5-6; d_call: -; cdr3_aa: CASSLVTRRNPVTDTQYF; cdr3_nt: TGTGCCAGCAGCTTGGTGACCCGGAGGAACCCTGTCACAGATACGCAGTATTTT
clone_size: -; j_call: TRBJ2-2; v_call: TRBV5-1; d_call: TRBD2; cdr3_aa: CASSFIAGEKELFF; cdr3_nt: TGCGCCAGCAGCTTTATAGCGGGGGAAAAGGAGCTGTTTTTT
clone_size: -; j_call: TRBJ1-5; v_call: TRBV27; d_call: -; cdr3_aa: CASSPDSEVRPQHF; cdr3_nt: TGTGCCAGCAGTCCGGACAGTGAGGTACGGCCCCAGCATTTT
clone_size: -; j_call: TRBJ2-2; v_call: TRBV7-2; d_call: TRBD1; cdr3_aa: CASRPTGTDSTGELFF; cdr3_nt: TGTGCCAGCAGACCCACCGGGACAGATTCTACCGGGGAGCTGTTTTTT
clone_size: -; j_call: TRBJ2-2; v_call: TRBV6-1; d_call: -; cdr3_aa: CASLRVPGELFF; cdr3_nt: TGTGCCAGCCTCAGGGTCCCCGGGGAGCTGTTTTTT
clone_size: once; j_call: TRBJ2-7; v_call: TRBV5-4; d_call: -; cdr3_aa: CASSSRTDSYEQYF; cdr3_nt: TGTGCCAGCAGCTCTCGGACAGACTCCTACGAGCAGTACTTC